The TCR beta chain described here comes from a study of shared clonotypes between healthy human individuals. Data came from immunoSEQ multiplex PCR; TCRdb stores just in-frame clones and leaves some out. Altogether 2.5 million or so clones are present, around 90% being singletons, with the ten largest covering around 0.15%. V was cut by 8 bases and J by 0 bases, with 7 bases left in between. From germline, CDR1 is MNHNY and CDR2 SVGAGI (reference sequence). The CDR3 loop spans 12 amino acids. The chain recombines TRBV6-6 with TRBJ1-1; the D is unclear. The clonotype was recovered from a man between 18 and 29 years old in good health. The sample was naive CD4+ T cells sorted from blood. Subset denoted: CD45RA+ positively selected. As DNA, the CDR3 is TGTGCCAGCGAGTCCTTGAACACTGAAGCTTTCTTT. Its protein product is CASESLNTEAFF.